This TCR beta chain emerged from a study of control samples from healthy donors and cancer patients. TCRdb keeps only in-frame clones here, not all; method: immunoSEQ multiplex PCR. The table shows fewer than 500,000 clones, with about 93% occurring only once. Germline-derived CDR1 and CDR2 are SGHRS and YFSETQ. V was cut by 0 bases and J by 6 bases, with 13 bases left in between. The CDR3 runs to 15 residues. The receptor's source is a man aged 35-49 years with head and neck cancer. The J gene is TRBJ2-1, the V gene TRBV5-1; maybe TRBD2 (6 bases). Specimen: PBMCs. The CDR3 reads CASSLAFGGVNEQFF. CDR3 DNA: TGCGCCAGCAGCTTGGCGTTCGGGGGTGTCAATGAGCAGTTCTTC.